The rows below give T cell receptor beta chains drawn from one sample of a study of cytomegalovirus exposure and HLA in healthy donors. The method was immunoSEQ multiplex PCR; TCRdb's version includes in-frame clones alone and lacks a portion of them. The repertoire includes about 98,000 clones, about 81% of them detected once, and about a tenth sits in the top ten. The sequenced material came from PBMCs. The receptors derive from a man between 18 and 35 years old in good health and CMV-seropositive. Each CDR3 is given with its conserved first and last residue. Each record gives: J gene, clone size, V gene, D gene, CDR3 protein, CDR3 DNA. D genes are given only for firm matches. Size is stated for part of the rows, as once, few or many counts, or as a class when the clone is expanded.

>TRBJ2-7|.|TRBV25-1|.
CASSGAGQLRSYF
TGTGCCAGCAGTGGGGCAGGACAGCTTAGATCGTACTTC
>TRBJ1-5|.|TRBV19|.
CASTDRVTYSNQPQHF
TGTGCCAGTACGGACAGAGTAACCTATAGCAATCAGCCCCAGCATTTT
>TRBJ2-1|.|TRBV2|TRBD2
CATAGEGGAGDEQFF
TGTGCCACGGCCGGGGAGGGAGGAGCCGGTGATGAGCAGTTCTTC
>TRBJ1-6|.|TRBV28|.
CASRTSLRGDNSPLHF
TGTGCCAGCAGGACCTCGCTCCGGGGAGATAATTCACCCCTCCACTTT
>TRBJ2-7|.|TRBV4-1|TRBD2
CASSQDSGSYEQYF
TGCGCCAGCAGCCAAGATAGCGGGTCCTACGAGCAGTACTTC
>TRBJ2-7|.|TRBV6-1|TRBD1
CASLDRALPYEQYF
TGTGCCAGCCTAGACAGGGCCCTCCCCTACGAGCAGTACTTC
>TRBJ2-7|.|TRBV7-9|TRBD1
CASSSRDRGPEQYF
TGTGCCAGCAGCTCCCGGGACAGGGGGCCCGAGCAGTACTTC
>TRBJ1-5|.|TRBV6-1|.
CASSEAGRGSNQPQHF
TGTGCCAGCAGTGAAGCGGGGAGGGGGAGCAATCAGCCCCAGCATTTT
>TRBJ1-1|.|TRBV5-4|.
CASSLFGGATEAFF
TGTGCCAGCAGCTTATTTGGGGGCGCGACTGAAGCTTTCTTT
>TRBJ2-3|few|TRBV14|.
CASSEGRGTSSTDTQYF
TGTGCCAGCAGCGAAGGTCGAGGGACATCTAGCACAGATACGCAGTATTTT
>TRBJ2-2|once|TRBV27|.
CASSSVLRLANTGELFF
TGTGCCAGCAGTAGCGTTTTGCGGCTCGCGAACACCGGGGAGCTGTTTTTT
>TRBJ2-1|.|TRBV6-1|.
CASSEGRSTNNEQFF
TGTGCCAGCAGTGAAGGCAGAAGTACCAACAATGAGCAGTTCTTC
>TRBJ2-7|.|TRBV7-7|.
CASSLDRAISYEQYF
TGTGCCAGCAGCTTAGACAGGGCAATCTCCTACGAGCAGTACTTC
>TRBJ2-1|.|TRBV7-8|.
CASSFTSSNEQFF
TGTGCCAGCAGCTTTACTAGCTCCAATGAGCAGTTCTTC
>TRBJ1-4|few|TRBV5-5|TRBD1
CASSRDREREKLFF
TGTGCCAGCAGTCGGGACAGGGAACGTGAAAAACTGTTTTTT
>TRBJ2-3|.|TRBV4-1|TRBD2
CASSQDGGGAKTDTQYF
TGCGCCAGCAGCCAAGATGGCGGGGGGGCCAAGACAGATACGCAGTATTTT
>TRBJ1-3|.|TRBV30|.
CAWSVGDYSGNTIYF
TGTGCCTGGAGTGTGGGCGACTACTCTGGAAACACCATATATTTT
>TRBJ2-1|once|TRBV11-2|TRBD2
CASSFLSGGGEQFF
TGTGCCAGCAGCTTCCTTAGCGGGGGGGGAGAGCAGTTCTTC
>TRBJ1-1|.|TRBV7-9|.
CASVSYQENTEAFF
TGTGCCAGCGTCTCTTATCAGGAGAACACTGAAGCTTTCTTT
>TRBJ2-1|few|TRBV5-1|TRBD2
CASSFTRGGPNEQFF
TGCGCCAGCAGCTTTACGCGGGGGGGCCCGAATGAGCAGTTCTTC
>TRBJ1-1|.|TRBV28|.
CASSTPQGAMNTEAFF
TGTGCCAGCAGTACACCCCAGGGTGCGATGAACACTGAAGCTTTCTTT
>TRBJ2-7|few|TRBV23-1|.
CASSQWSQGCEQYF
TGCGCCAGCAGTCAATGGTCCCAGGGGTGTGAGCAGTACTTC